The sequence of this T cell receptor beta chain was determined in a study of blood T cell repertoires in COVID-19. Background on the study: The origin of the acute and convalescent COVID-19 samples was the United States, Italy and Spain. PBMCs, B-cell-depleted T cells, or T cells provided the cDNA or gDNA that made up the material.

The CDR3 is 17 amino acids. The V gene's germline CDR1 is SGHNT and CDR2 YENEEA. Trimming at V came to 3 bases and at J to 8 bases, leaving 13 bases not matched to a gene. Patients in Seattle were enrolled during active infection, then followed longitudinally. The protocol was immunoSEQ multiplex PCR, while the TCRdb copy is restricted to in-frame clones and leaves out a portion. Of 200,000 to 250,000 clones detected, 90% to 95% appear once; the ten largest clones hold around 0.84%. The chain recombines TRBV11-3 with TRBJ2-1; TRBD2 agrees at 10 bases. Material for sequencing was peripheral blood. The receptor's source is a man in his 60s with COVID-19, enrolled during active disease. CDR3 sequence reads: CASSLGLAGVYADEQFF. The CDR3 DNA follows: TGTGCCAGCAGCTTGGGGCTAGCGGGAGTCTATGCGGATGAGCAGTTCTTC.